This T cell receptor (beta chain) was obtained from a study of shared clonotypes between healthy human individuals. The naive CD8 fraction comprised CD45RO-negative cells positively selected for CCR7 and excluded terminally differentiated effector memory CD45RA+ cells. As regards this clone: Its antigen is currently unknown.

An assay was performed, and its level was deep. Using immunoSEQ multiplex PCR, the repertoire was profiled, and TCRdb retains in-frame clones only, with some absent. The sample lists roughly 2.1 million clones, about 92% occurring once. Study-level points and caveats: Around 5% of naive CD4 clonotypes were common to a few donors. Few donors restricted represented genetic and exposure-history diversity.

V dropped 3 bases and J dropped 8 bases, with 14 bases sitting between them. The CDR3 totals 13 residues. Germline V gene lookup returns CDR1 SGDLS and CDR2 YYNGEE. The J gene is TRBJ1-2, the V gene TRBV9; perhaps TRBD1 as D (6 bases). The source of this sequence is a young man in good health. Some clones in this sample may be carry-over from other donors' samples. The sequenced sample was naive CD8+ T cells from PBMCs. Here the CDR3 DNA reads TGTGCCAGCAGCGACGGACAGCCAAGGGGCTACACCTTC. Translation gives CASSDGQPRGYTF.